This T cell receptor beta chain was documented in a study of pediatric ulcerative colitis. Produced via immunoSEQ multiplex PCR; TCRdb's table is partial and in-frame only. Counted here are 15,000 to 20,000 clones, 80% occurring once; the ten biggest clones make up roughly 7.8%. Study-level points and caveats: Ulcerative colitis patients shared more blood-rectal clones than controls.

The rectum was sampled with one to two pinch biopsies at colonoscopy. In the case of this clone: Its antigen remains unknown.

The CDR3 runs 17 residues. In germline, CDR1 is SGHRS, CDR2 YFSETQ. The germline V and J ends were trimmed by 3 bases and 4 bases, with 20 bases remaining between them. This sequence joins TRBV5-1 and TRBJ1-5; tentatively, D is TRBD1 (5 bases). The sequencing sample was made of gut tissue. This clonotype originated in a boy younger than 18 who was a control in a study of pediatric ulcerative colitis. The CDR3 is CASSCRRARRRNQPQHF. The CDR3 nucleotides read TGCGCCAGCAGCTGCCGCAGGGCTAGACGACGAAATCAGCCCCAGCATTTT. The full variable domain, rest sourced from reference TRBV5-1 and TRBJ1-5, is KAGVTQTPRYLIKTRGQQVTLSCSPISGHRSVSWYQQTPGQGLQFLFEYFSETQRNKGNFPGRFSGRQFSNSRSEMNVSTLELGDSALYLCASSCRRARRRNQPQHFGDGTRLSIL.